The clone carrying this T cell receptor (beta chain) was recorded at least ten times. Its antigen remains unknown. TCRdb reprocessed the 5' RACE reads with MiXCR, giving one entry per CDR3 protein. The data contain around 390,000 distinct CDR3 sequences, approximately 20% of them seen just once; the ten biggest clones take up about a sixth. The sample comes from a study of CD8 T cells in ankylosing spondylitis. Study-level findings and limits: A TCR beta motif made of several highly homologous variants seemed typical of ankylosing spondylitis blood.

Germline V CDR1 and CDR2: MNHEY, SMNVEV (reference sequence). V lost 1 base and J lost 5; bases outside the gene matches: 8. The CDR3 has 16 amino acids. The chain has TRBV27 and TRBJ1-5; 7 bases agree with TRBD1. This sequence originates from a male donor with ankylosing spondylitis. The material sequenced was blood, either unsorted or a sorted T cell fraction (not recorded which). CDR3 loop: CASSLFGTASYQPQHF. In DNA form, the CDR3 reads TGTGCCAGCAGTTTATTTGGGACAGCATCTTATCAGCCCCAGCATTTT.